This record looks at one TCR beta chain sequence and its context. The data were obtained in a study of blood T cell repertoires in COVID-19. Overall study context: Donors in the United States, Italy and Spain gave samples during acute or convalescent COVID-19.

Between the trimmed V and J ends, which lost 0 bases and 7 bases, there was a span of 13 bases. The CDR3 spans 15 residues. Germline-derived CDR1 and CDR2 are SGHVS and FQNEAQ. Produced via immunoSEQ multiplex PCR; TCRdb's table is partial and in-frame only. Counted here are some 180,000 clones, roughly 90% occurring once; the ten biggest clones make up around 6.6%. The receptor comes from a man aged 40-50 years with acute or convalescent COVID-19. The sample comprised peripheral blood. The gene calls are TRBV7-8 and TRBJ1-5, with D hard to call. CDR3 protein: CASSLALTNHQPQHF. CDR3 DNA sequence: TGTGCCAGCAGCTTAGCGTTAACTAATCACCAGCCCCAGCATTTT. Supplemented by reference TRBV7-8 and TRBJ1-5, the full variable domain reads GAGVSQSPRYKVAKRGQDVALRCDPISGHVSLFWYQQALGQGPEFLTYFQNEAQLDKSGLPSDRFFAERPEGSVSTLKIQRTQQEDSAVYLCASSLALTNHQPQHFGDGTRLSIL.